One sample yielded the 18 T cell receptor beta chains listed below, sequenced in a study of Tregs in tolerant kidney transplant recipients. The nonmyeloablative bone marrow transplants came from related graft donors, with transient mixed chimerism. TCRdb's copy holds only in-frame clones and misses some; the assay was immunoSEQ multiplex PCR. The repertoire consists of tens of thousands of clones, with over 75% occurring once and the leading ten covering approximately 1.4%. The starting material was CD4+ T cells from blood (PBMCs), obtained 24 months after the transplant. All receptors derive from a human patient who received a combined kidney and bone marrow transplant. These T cells may partly come from the graft donor.

The chain joins TRBV7-2 to TRBJ2-7, with TRBD2 matching over 7 bases. The CDR3 runs 16 residues. V was pared by 1 base and J by 0 bases, with 6 bases of the junction left unmatched. Germline-derived CDR1 and CDR2 are SGHTA and FQGNSA. Written as DNA, the CDR3 is TGTGCCAGCAGCTTAGGTGGGGGGGGGAGCTCCTACGAGCAGTACTTC. Amino acid sequence: CASSLGGGGSSYEQYF.

V and J are TRBV28 and TRBJ1-6; 7 nucleotides line up with TRBD1. This CDR3 has 14 residues. The trim removed 3 bases at V and 9 bases at J, leaving 5 bases unmatched. Germline values: CDR1 MDHEN, CDR2 SYDVKM. In nucleotides, the CDR3 is TGTGCCAGCAGTTTTGGGCAGGGGGGTTCACCCCTCCACTTT. The encoded protein is CASSFGQGGSPLHF.

The rearrangement uses TRBV10-3 and TRBJ1-6; D remains unclear. Between the trimmed V and J ends, which lost 10 bases and 3 bases, there was a span of 10 bases. Germline values: CDR1 ENHRY, CDR2 SYGVKD. This CDR3 contains 13 residues. The CDR3 reads CATAGYYNSPLHF. CDR3 DNA sequence: TGTGCCACGGCAGGCTACTATAATTCACCCCTCCACTTT.

This chain links TRBV15 with TRBJ2-7; D is undetermined. In germline, CDR1 is LNHNV, CDR2 YYDKDF (reference sequence). The CDR3 covers 14 residues. V lost 0 bases and J lost 9, with 15 bases in between. The CDR3 coding sequence is TGTGCCACCAGCAGAGATCGGAATCGCGAGGTGCAGTACTTC. This translates into CATSRDRNREVQYF.

The rearrangement joins TRBV4-3 to TRBJ2-2; D is perhaps TRBD2 (5 bases). The V and J ends lost 0 bases and 5 bases respectively, with 16 bases between them. Germline loops: CDR1 LGHNA, CDR2 YSLEER. There are 17 residues in the CDR3. The CDR3 protein is CASSQDIAPGRTGELFF. In DNA, the CDR3 is TGCGCCAGCAGCCAAGATATAGCGCCAGGAAGGACCGGGGAGCTGTTTTTT.

The CDR3 DNA reads TGTGCCAGCAGCCCTTTCCAATTGCGCGGTGGCTACACCTTC. Its translation: CASSPFQLRGGYTF. V gene TRBV5-4 combines with J gene TRBJ1-2; no reliable D call. Germline CDR1 SGHNT, CDR2 YYREEE (reference sequence). This CDR3 has 14 amino acids. Trimming pared 4 bases from V and 7 bases from J, leaving 17 bases between.

The chain combines TRBV5-1 with TRBJ1-4; 7 bases are a match to TRBD1. Per the germline V gene, CDR1 is SGHRS and CDR2 is YFSETQ. The V segment lost 2 bases and the J segment 2 bases; nucleotides outside the gene matches: 6. The CDR3 covers 16 residues. CDR3 sequence (DNA): TGCGCCAGCAGCTTAGACAGGGTTTCGACTAATGAAAAACTGTTTTTT. This codes for CASSLDRVSTNEKLFF.

The chain employs TRBV7-8 and TRBJ1-1; D might be TRBD1 (5 bases). V lost 0 bases and J lost 0, with 20 bases in between. CDR1 and CDR2 from the germline V gene are SGHVS and FQNEAQ. This CDR3 is 19 amino acids long. CDR3 nucleotides: TGTGCCAGCAGCTTAGCCAGAACAGGCAGGCAACAGCTGAACACTGAAGCTTTCTTT. Translating gives CASSLARTGRQQLNTEAFF.

The V call is TRBV27, the J call TRBJ2-5; possible D gene TRBD2, 6 bases. Germline lookup yields CDR1 MNHEY and CDR2 SMNVEV (reference sequence). The CDR3 has 20 residues. The V end lost 2 bases, the J end lost 4 bases, and 29 bases lay between the germline ends. The CDR3 nucleotides are TGTGCCAGCAGTTTAAGATGGGGGAGATGGGGTCAGGGAGGAGGAGAGACCCAGTACTTC. Amino acid sequence: CASSLRWGRWGQGGGETQYF.

The chain carries TRBV6-1 and TRBJ2-5; D is uncertain. Germline CDR1 reads MNHNS; CDR2 reads SASEGT. This CDR3 spans 13 amino acids. V was cut by 6 bases and J by 5 bases, with 13 bases left in between. The CDR3 DNA follows: TGTGCCAGCAGAGCTACGACACGGGAGACCCAGTACTTC. This codes for CASRATTRETQYF.

CDR3 nucleotide sequence: TGTGCCAGCAGGGGGTGGACGCGACAGACCGCTGGGACCGGGGAGCTGTTTTTT. Its translation: CASRGWTRQTAGTGELFF. V and J are TRBV7-7 and TRBJ2-2, with a weak D call TRBD1 (5 bases). Trimming shortened V by 6 bases and J by 5 bases, and 25 bases separated the two germline ends. Per germline, CDR1 SSHAT and CDR2 FNYEAQ (reference sequence). The CDR3 has 18 residues.

The chain joins TRBV18 to TRBJ2-5; D unclear. V gave up 3 bases and J gave up 5 bases, with 7 bases separating them. There are 12 residues in the CDR3. Germline assignment: CDR1 KGHSH and CDR2 LQKENI. The CDR3: CASSPRRETQYF. The CDR3 nucleotides read TGTGCCAGCTCACCCCGGCGGGAGACCCAGTACTTC.

The chain combines TRBV2 with TRBJ1-1, with TRBD1 as a possible D gene (5 bases). V was shortened by 4 bases and J by 1 base, with 10 bases between the two germline ends. The CDR3 is 14 amino acids. Germline CDR1 is SNHLY and CDR2 is FYNNEI. The CDR3 region is CASSGKDKNTEAFF. The CDR3 region has the DNA TGTGCCAGCAGTGGAAAGGACAAGAACACTGAAGCTTTCTTT.

This chain links TRBV28 with TRBJ2-7; 10 nucleotides line up with TRBD2. Germline CDR1 and CDR2: MDHEN and SYDVKM. Trimming removed 5 bases from V and 7 bases from J; junction bases left unmatched: 14. The CDR3 runs to 16 residues. CDR3 in amino acids: CASSPLLAGVTLEQYF. CDR3 nucleotide sequence: TGTGCCAGCAGTCCCCTGCTAGCGGGAGTAACCTTGGAGCAGTACTTC.

The V and J genes are TRBV28 and TRBJ1-3; tentative D call: TRBD1 (6 bases). CDR1 and CDR2 from the germline V gene are MDHEN and SYDVKM. The CDR3 covers 15 residues. The V gene lost 7 bases and the J gene lost 0 bases, with 13 bases spanning the gap. The CDR3 bases are TGTGCCAGCATCCAACAGGGTTCCTCTGGAAACACCATATATTTT. As protein: CASIQQGSSGNTIYF.

This chain joins TRBV21-1 and TRBJ2-7; TRBD2 was called by the table and not checked on the DNA. TRBV21-1 represents a pseudogene. The CDR3 totals 16 residues. This CDR3 is CASSPLYRRRLYEQYF. CDR3 DNA sequence: TGTGCCAGCAGCCCCCTTTATCGGAGGAGATTATACGAGCAGTACTTC.

The V and J genes are TRBV28 and TRBJ1-5; the match to TRBD1 covers 9 bases. Germline CDR1 reads MDHEN; CDR2 reads SYDVKM. This CDR3 spans 18 amino acids. V was pared by 3 bases and J by 6 bases, with 15 bases of the junction left unmatched. CDR3 in DNA: TGTGCCAGCAGTTTCCTCGAATTACAGGGGGCGCTGGGTCAGCCCCAGCATTTT. Encoded protein: CASSFLELQGALGQPQHF.

V usage is TRBV5-1 and J usage is TRBJ2-1; possible D gene TRBD2, 6 bases. Germline values: CDR1 SGHRS, CDR2 YFSETQ. The CDR3 is 16 residues long. Trimming cost V 0 bases and J 4 bases, with 14 bases left between them. CDR3 nucleotide sequence: TGCGCCAGCAGCTTGGGGGGGGACCTCTCTTACAATGAGCAGTTCTTC. This sequence encodes CASSLGGDLSYNEQFF.